The clone carrying this T cell receptor beta chain occurred a few times. Its matching antigen is unknown. The data are from a study of cytomegalovirus exposure and HLA in healthy donors. The study, taken as a whole, reports: Later analysis demonstrated an association between a missense DCLRE1C variant and TCR beta V- and J-gene trimming.

The CDR3 is 12 amino acids. Trimming shortened V by 4 bases and J by 7 bases, and 10 bases separated the two germline ends. Germline-derived CDR1 and CDR2 are LNHDA and SQIVND (reference sequence). 60 Vbeta and 13 Jbeta primers were used in PCR. This table comes from immunoSEQ multiplex PCR, and its TCRdb copy is limited to in-frame clones, with some not included. The sample lists over 200,000 clones; roughly 80% were seen once. The chain is built from TRBV19 and TRBJ1-1, with D unclear. The sequencing input was PBMCs. The source of this sequence is a male donor in good health and CMV-seronegative. The CDR3 sequence is CASSTGRIEAFF. DNA for the CDR3: TGTGCCAGTAGTACTGGCAGAATTGAAGCTTTCTTT.